Listed here is a single T cell receptor (beta chain). The ends were cut back, 1 base at V and 0 bases at J, with 10 bases in the middle. The CDR3 loop spans 16 amino acids. Germline lookup yields CDR1 SGHDT and CDR2 YYEEEE. These data originate in a study of blood T cell repertoires in COVID-19. Produced via immunoSEQ multiplex PCR; TCRdb's table is partial and in-frame only. The data hold approximately 280,000 clones, with 90% observed a single time. The V and J genes are TRBV5-6 and TRBJ1-4; D possibly corresponds to TRBD1 (5 bases). This clonotype was sampled from a woman aged 18 to 35 with acute COVID-19. The specimen sequenced was PBMCs or T cells enriched from blood (not recorded which). Here the CDR3 reads CASSLQGPATNEKLFF. The CDR3 DNA is TGTGCCAGCAGCTTGCAGGGTCCAGCAACTAATGAAAAACTGTTTTTT.